These 15 T cell receptor beta chains came from one sample sequenced in a study of cytomegalovirus exposure and HLA in healthy donors. The PCR made use of 60 Vbeta and 13 Jbeta primers. Libraries were prepared by immunoSEQ multiplex PCR; TCRdb keeps only in-frame clonotypes and omits some of them. The sample shows fewer than 150,000 clones, 70% to 85% of them seen only once. The specimen was PBMCs. Source of these receptors: a man aged 40-49 years in good health and CMV-seropositive.

This chain joins TRBV7-9 and TRBJ2-1; D is perhaps TRBD1 (5 bases). Trimming removed 5 bases from V and 11 bases from J, with 16 bases in between. Germline lookup yields CDR1 SEHNR and CDR2 FQNEAQ (reference sequence). CDR3 length: 13 residues. The CDR3 region has the DNA TGTGCCAGCAGCCTAGACAGTCGGATCCAGCAGTTCTTC. It is translated as CASSLDSRIQQFF. Using reference TRBV7-9 and TRBJ2-1 for the parts outside the CDR3, the full variable domain is DTGVSQNPRHKITKRGQNVTFRCDPISEHNRLYWYRQTLGQGPEFLTYFQNEAQLEKSRLLSDRFSAERPKGSFSTLEIQRTEQGDSAMYLCASSLDSRIQQFFGPGTRLTVL.

This clone showed up just once. The CDR3 spells CASSQGRIYGYTF. DNA for the CDR3: TGTGCCAGCAGTCAGGGGCGGATCTATGGCTACACCTTC. V is TRBV28 and J is TRBJ1-2; tentative D call: TRBD1 (6 bases). Germline V lookup: CDR1 MDHEN, CDR2 SYDVKM. This CDR3 region has 13 residues. Trimming removed 5 bases from V and 4 bases from J, with 11 bases in between.

The gene calls are TRBV6-6 and TRBJ2-1; possible D gene TRBD1, 6 bases. The CDR3 is made up of 16 amino acids. Looked up from germline, CDR1 is MNHNY and CDR2 is SVGAGI (reference sequence). V was shortened by 7 bases and J by 5 bases, with 21 bases between the two germline ends. In DNA form, the CDR3 reads TGTGCCAGCAAGAGGGTCGGGCAGGGGTTGGACAATGAGCAGTTCTTC. Protein: CASKRVGQGLDNEQFF.

The CDR3 nucleotides read TGTGCCAGCAGCGCTAGGCGGGGACAGGGCTACACTGAAGCTTTCTTT. Translating it yields CASSARRGQGYTEAFF. The genes are TRBV11-2 and TRBJ1-1, with TRBD1 matching 9 bases. This CDR3 has 16 residues. In germline, CDR1 is SGHAT, CDR2 FQNNGV. V gave up 5 bases and J gave up 3 bases; unmatched junction bases: 10.

V and J are TRBV15 and TRBJ2-1, with TRBD2 identical over 8 bases. The CDR3 loop spans 16 amino acids. Germline CDR1 reads LNHNV; CDR2 reads YYDKDF (reference sequence). V was pared by 1 base and J by 2 bases, with 4 bases of the junction left unmatched. CDR3 in amino acids: CATSRGREATYNEQFF. Here the CDR3 DNA reads TGTGCCACCAGCAGAGGGCGGGAGGCCACCTACAATGAGCAGTTCTTC.

This clone was recorded only once. The chain carries TRBV2 and TRBJ1-5, with D uncertain. This CDR3 is 12 amino acids long. The V end lost 5 bases, the J end lost 0 bases, and 2 bases lay between the germline ends. Germline V gives CDR1 SNHLY, CDR2 FYNNEI. The CDR3 loop reads CASSYSNQPQHF. In nucleotides, the CDR3 is TGTGCCAGCAGTTATAGCAATCAGCCCCAGCATTTT.

In DNA, the CDR3 is TGCGCCAGCAGCGAGGGACAGCCAGGAGATCAGCCCCAGCATTTT. This translates into CASSEGQPGDQPQHF. This chain links TRBV5-1 with TRBJ1-5; the match to TRBD1 covers 7 bases. CDR1 is SGHRS and CDR2 is YFSETQ in the germline V gene. The CDR3 is made up of 15 amino acids. Trimming cost V 4 bases and J 5 bases; bases outside gene matches: 9.

The chain carries TRBV19 and TRBJ2-1; 15 nucleotides align to TRBD2. Germline CDR1 LNHDA, CDR2 SQIVND (reference sequence). The CDR3 consists of 16 residues. The V gene end was trimmed by 4 bases and the J gene end by 8 bases; junction bases not matched to a gene: 6. The CDR3 nucleotides read TGTGCCAGTAGTAGGTCCGGGACTAGCGGGAGGCATGAGCAGTTCTTC. Its protein product is CASSRSGTSGRHEQFF.

The chain has TRBV19 and TRBJ2-1, with 14 nucleotides matching TRBD2. The germline V gene has CDR1 LNHDA and CDR2 SQIVND (reference sequence). The CDR3 consists of 16 residues. V shed 6 bases and J 4 bases; nucleotides not matched to a gene: 5. The CDR3 DNA reads as TGTGCCAGTAGGCCGGGACTAGCGGGAGCTTACAATGAGCAGTTCTTC. Its protein product is CASRPGLAGAYNEQFF.

This clone was recorded only once. This sequence joins TRBV14 and TRBJ2-4, with TRBD1 as a possible D gene (5 bases). The ends were cut back, 0 bases at V and 7 bases at J, with 10 bases in the middle. The CDR3 has 14 amino acids. Per germline, CDR1 SGHDN and CDR2 FVKESK. Here the CDR3 reads CASSQELGANIQYF. The CDR3 nucleotides are TGTGCCAGCAGCCAAGAATTAGGGGCGAACATTCAGTACTTC.

This rearrangement joins TRBV7-9 to TRBJ1-2, with 7 bases matching TRBD1. CDR1 and CDR2 from the germline V gene are SEHNR and FQNEAQ (reference sequence). The V and J ends lost 3 bases and 5 bases, in that order; junction bases with no gene match: 3. This CDR3 region has 13 residues. CDR3 sequence (DNA): TGTGCCAGCAGCTTGGGGACAGAGTATGGCTACACCTTC. The encoded protein is CASSLGTEYGYTF.

This clone was seen once. V is TRBV10-3 and J is TRBJ1-5; D gene ambiguous. V lost 3 bases to trimming and J lost 1 base, with 10 bases between them. Germline V lookup: CDR1 ENHRY, CDR2 SYGVKD. The CDR3 runs 15 residues. The chain's CDR3 is CAISDPTLSNQPQHF. CDR3 in DNA: TGTGCCATCAGTGACCCGACTTTGAGCAATCAGCCCCAGCATTTT.

The CDR3 spells CASSQDGGLGNQPQHF. The CDR3 nucleotides read TGCGCCAGCAGCCAAGATGGAGGGTTGGGCAATCAGCCCCAGCATTTT. V gene TRBV4-1 combines with J gene TRBJ1-5; D is ambiguous. Trimming removed 0 bases from V and 2 bases from J, with 11 bases in between. The CDR3 loop spans 16 amino acids. CDR1 and CDR2 from the germline V gene are MGHRA and YSYEKL.

The chain employs TRBV10-3 and TRBJ1-3; D might be TRBD1 (5 bases). CDR1 and CDR2 (germline): ENHRY, SYGVKD. The CDR3 has 15 amino acids. Trimming left V 5 bases short and J 2 bases short, with 13 bases between. The CDR3 spells CAISSVGATGNTIYF. The CDR3 nucleotides read TGTGCCATCAGTTCCGTTGGGGCAACTGGAAACACCATATATTTT.

This sequence joins TRBV2 and TRBJ1-1, with TRBD1 identical over 7 bases. The germline gives CDR1 SNHLY, CDR2 FYNNEI. Losses at the gene ends were 8 bases for V and 1 base for J; bases not matched to a gene: 4. This CDR3 has 13 residues. The CDR3 spells CASDDRANTEAFF. CDR3 nucleotides: TGTGCCAGCGACGACAGGGCGAACACTGAAGCTTTCTTT.